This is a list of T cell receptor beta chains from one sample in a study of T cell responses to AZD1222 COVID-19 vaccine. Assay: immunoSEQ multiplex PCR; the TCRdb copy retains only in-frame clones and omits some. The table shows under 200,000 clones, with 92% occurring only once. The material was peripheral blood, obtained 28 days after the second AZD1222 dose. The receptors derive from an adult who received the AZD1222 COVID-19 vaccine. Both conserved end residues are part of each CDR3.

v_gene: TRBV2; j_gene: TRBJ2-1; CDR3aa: CASSESGRLVEQFF
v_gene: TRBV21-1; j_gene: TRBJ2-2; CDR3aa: CASSRRTGELFF
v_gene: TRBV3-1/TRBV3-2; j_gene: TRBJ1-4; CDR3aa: CASSSKDRGGFKEKLFF
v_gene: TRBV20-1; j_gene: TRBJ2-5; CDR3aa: CSAQRSETQYF
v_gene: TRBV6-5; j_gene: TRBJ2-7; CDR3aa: CASSYSEGQSASQYF
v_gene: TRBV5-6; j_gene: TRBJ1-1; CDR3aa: CASSADRGVTEAFF
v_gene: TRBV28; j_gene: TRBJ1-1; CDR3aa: CASSFVRKGYTEAFF
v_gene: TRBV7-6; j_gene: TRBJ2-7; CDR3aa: CASSSLQGSYEQYF
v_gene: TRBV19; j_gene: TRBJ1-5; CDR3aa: CASTGHMRDQPQHF
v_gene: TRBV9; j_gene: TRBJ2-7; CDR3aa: CASSVGLAPLKQYF
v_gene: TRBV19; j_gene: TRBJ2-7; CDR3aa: CASSIGGTPSYEQYF
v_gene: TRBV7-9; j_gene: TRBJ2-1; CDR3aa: CASSTSGETSYNEQFF
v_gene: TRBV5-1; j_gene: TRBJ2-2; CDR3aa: CASSLESGRTTGELFF
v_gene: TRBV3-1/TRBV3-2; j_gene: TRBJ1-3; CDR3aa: CASSQGTASSGNTIYF